This T cell receptor beta chain appears in the sequencing data of a study of CD8 T cells in Susac syndrome. Study results and limitations: The study conceded that relatively few individuals underwent its TCR sequencing and HLA analysis.

The CDR3 covers 13 residues. V lost 7 bases and J lost 9, with 16 bases in between. Germline V gene data show CDR1 as MGHRA and CDR2 as YSYEKL. Reverse transcription used about 0.45 to 1 ug RNA and random hexamers. The immunoSEQ assay covered 54 Vbeta and 13 Jbeta segments for CDR3. A single record per CDR3 protein comes from TCRdb applying MiXCR to the immunoSEQ multiplex PCR reads. The data hold some 52,000 distinct CDR3 sequences, with 93% observed a single time. Remarks on this clonotype: The antigen is unknown.

The authors carried out high-throughput sequencing of TCR beta. They applied it to CD8+ and CD4+ T cells obtained from blood. TEMRA cells were FACS-enriched, while CD8+ and CD4+ T cells were negatively isolated. The specimen sequenced was CD8+ T cells from PBMCs. The receptor was derived from a human donor with multiple sclerosis. The V call is TRBV4-1, the J call TRBJ2-1; D possibly corresponds to TRBD2 (6 bases). The CDR3 region has the DNA TGCGCCAGCACCCTCTCGGGGGAAACTGAGCAGTTCTTC. Encoded protein: CASTLSGETEQFF.